These 2 T cell receptor beta chains were sequenced from one sample in a study of blood T cell repertoires in COVID-19. Some clones are missing from TCRdb's copy, which holds only in-frame ones; the method was immunoSEQ multiplex PCR. In the table there are under 50,000 clones, 65% to 90% of which are singletons. The specimen was peripheral blood. The receptors shown here come from a human donor in a cohort sampled during active COVID-19.

This clone appeared a few times. The genes are TRBV5-1 and TRBJ1-1; D possibly corresponds to TRBD1 (5 bases). From germline, CDR1 is SGHRS and CDR2 YFSETQ. The germline V and J ends were trimmed by 4 bases and 5 bases, with 15 bases remaining between them. The CDR3 is 14 amino acids. CDR3 sequence: CASSPVGGRTEAFF. DNA of the CDR3: TGCGCCAGCAGCCCGGTGGGGGGACGGACTGAAGCTTTCTTT.

The V and J genes are TRBV6-2 or TRBV6-3 and TRBJ2-1; 8 bases agree with TRBD1. The CDR3 covers 16 residues. The V gene's germline CDR1 is MNHEY and CDR2 SVGEGT. V gave up 5 bases and J gave up 4 bases; unmatched junction bases: 10. The CDR3 sequence: CASSLNLDRDYNEQFF. As DNA, the CDR3 is TGTGCCAGCAGTCTAAACCTGGACAGGGATTACAATGAGCAGTTCTTC.